These 32 T cell receptor beta chains were all obtained from the same sample, sequenced in a study of blood T cell repertoires in COVID-19 (dated by TCRdb to about 2020). To prepare the library, the immunoSEQ multiplex PCR assay was applied. What TCRdb holds here is the immuneACCESS table cut down to in-frame rearrangements. Part of the clones is not present; checked against another copy, under half of the missing clones reflect an unresolved V gene, and the others are unexplained. Present in this sample are approximately 91,000 clones, nearly 90% of which were seen just once. The ten most abundant clones make up about 4.2% of the sample. Sequencing was done on a sample of peripheral blood. The receptors here all came from a man aged 65-85 years with acute or convalescent COVID-19.

V is TRBV27 and J is TRBJ2-7, with 8 positions matching TRBD1. This CDR3 has 14 amino acids. CDR1 MNHEY and CDR2 SMNVEV come from the germline V gene (reference sequence). V lost 6 bases and J lost 6; bases outside the gene matches: 10. The CDR3 bases are TGTGCCAGCAGCATCAGGGGGCTAGTAGCCGAGCAGTACTTC. It codes for CASSIRGLVAEQYF.

The CDR3 spells CASSQRGGLFF. Written as DNA, the CDR3 is TGTGCCAGCAGTCAGCGAGGAGGACTGTTTTTT. This sequence joins TRBV28 and TRBJ1-4; D remains unclear. CDR3 size: 11 residues. The V end was cut by 5 bases, the J end by 13 bases, with 11 bases between. Germline lookup yields CDR1 MDHEN and CDR2 SYDVKM.

This chain joins TRBV9 and TRBJ1-2; D not resolved. This CDR3 comprises 15 residues. The germline V gene encodes CDR1 SGDLS and CDR2 YYNGEE. Trimming stripped 4 bases from V and 7 bases from J, with 20 bases between. DNA for the CDR3: TGTGCCAGCAGCCTCCGGGAGGGAAGGACTAGTGGCTACACCTTC. It is translated as CASSLREGRTSGYTF.

This chain uses TRBV25-1 with TRBJ1-6, with 7 nucleotides matching TRBD1. The CDR3 covers 15 residues. V shed 7 bases and J 8 bases; nucleotides not matched to a gene: 11. Germline V gives CDR1 MGHDK, CDR2 SYGVNS. The CDR3 nucleotides read TGTGCCAGCACCTTCGGACAGGCCTGGCATTCACCCCTCCACTTT. This gives the protein CASTFGQAWHSPLHF.

The rearrangement joins TRBV5-4 to TRBJ2-7, with 9 nucleotides matching TRBD1. CDR3 size: 14 residues. Trimming cost V 2 bases and J 4 bases; bases outside gene matches: 4. Germline V gene lookup returns CDR1 SGHNT and CDR2 YYREEE (reference sequence). CDR3 residues: CASSLGQGIYEQYF. In DNA, the CDR3 is TGTGCCAGCAGCTTAGGACAGGGGATTTACGAGCAGTACTTC.

The V gene is TRBV5-1, the J gene TRBJ2-5, with D perhaps TRBD2 (6 bases). Germline V gene lookup returns CDR1 SGHRS and CDR2 YFSETQ. The germline V and J ends were trimmed by 0 bases and 5 bases, with 14 bases remaining between them. The length of the CDR3 is 15 residues. Here the CDR3 reads CASSLGVGGEETQYF. The CDR3 DNA reads as TGCGCCAGCAGCTTGGGGGTCGGGGGTGAGGAGACCCAGTACTTC.

The sample holds one count of this clone. The chain is built from TRBV2 and TRBJ1-5, with 8 bases aligning to TRBD1. CDR1 is SNHLY, CDR2 FYNNEI, per germline. The CDR3 covers 15 residues. The ends lost 5 bases at V and 4 bases at J; junction bases unmatched: 7. The CDR3 DNA reads TGTGCCAGCAGTCTTGACGGGACAGGTAATCAGCCCCAGCATTTT. It codes for CASSLDGTGNQPQHF.

The V and J genes are TRBV3-1 (or the pseudogene TRBV3-2) and TRBJ1-3, with TRBD1 matching 7 bases. V was pared by 4 bases and J by 4 bases, with 4 bases of the junction left unmatched. Germline CDR1 and CDR2: LGHDT and YNNKEL (reference sequence). The CDR3 covers 14 residues. CDR3 coding DNA: TGTGCCAGCAGCCGACGACAGGGAGGAAACACCATATATTTT. It encodes CASSRRQGGNTIYF.

This chain joins TRBV28 and TRBJ2-4, with 10 bases that match TRBD1. The junction had 8 bases not matched to a gene; V was cut back by 3 bases and J by 12 bases. Germline V gene sequence: CDR1 MDHEN, CDR2 SYDVKM. The CDR3 has 14 amino acids. The CDR3 DNA reads TGTGCCAGCAGTTTCGTCCGGGACAGGGGATCTCAGTACTTC. This translates into CASSFVRDRGSQYF.

The CDR3 DNA reads as TGTGCCAGCAGCCCCGGGACAGACAAGACCCAGTACTTC. It codes for CASSPGTDKTQYF. The rearrangement links TRBV5-4 to TRBJ2-5; 7 bases fit TRBD1. Germline V gives CDR1 SGHNT, CDR2 YYREEE (reference sequence). CDR3 length: 13 amino acids. Trimming cost V 4 bases and J 6 bases; bases outside gene matches: 6. Variable domain in full (rest from reference TRBV5-4 and TRBJ2-5): ETGVTQSPTHLIKTRGQQVTLRCSSQSGHNTVSWYQQALGQGPQFIFQYYREEENGRGNFPPRFSGLQFPNYSSELNVNALELDDSALYLCASSPGTDKTQYFGPGTRLLVL.

The chain has TRBV9 and TRBJ2-7, with 7 bases that match TRBD1. The V segment lost 3 bases and the J segment 6 bases; nucleotides outside the gene matches: 9. The CDR3 extends over 14 amino acids. Germline values: CDR1 SGDLS, CDR2 YYNGEE. CDR3 nucleotide sequence: TGTGCCAGCAGCGAAGGACAGGACAGGAGCGAGCAGTACTTC. Translation gives CASSEGQDRSEQYF.

This rearrangement joins TRBV19 to TRBJ1-5; D might be TRBD1 (5 bases). The ends were cut back, 3 bases at V and 4 bases at J, with 13 bases in the middle. This CDR3 has 15 amino acids. Per germline, CDR1 LNHDA and CDR2 SQIVND (reference sequence). CDR3 region: CASSIGGEANQPQHF. As DNA, the CDR3 is TGTGCCAGTAGTATCGGGGGAGAAGCTAATCAGCCCCAGCATTTT.

The chain is built from TRBV3-1 (or the pseudogene TRBV3-2) and TRBJ1-1; D might be TRBD1 (6 bases). Germline CDR1 LGHDT, CDR2 YNNKEL (reference sequence). The V end lost 6 bases, the J end lost 6 bases, and 8 bases lay between the germline ends. The CDR3 runs 11 residues. CDR3 residues: CASRQGPEAFF. Written as DNA, the CDR3 is TGTGCCAGCAGACAGGGCCCTGAAGCTTTCTTT.

V usage is TRBV7-2 and J usage is TRBJ1-2; no clear D. The CDR3 covers 13 residues. Germline lookup yields CDR1 SGHTA and CDR2 FQGNSA. V dropped 5 bases and J dropped 5 bases, with 12 bases sitting between them. The CDR3 sequence is CASSPEPFYGYTF. DNA of the CDR3: TGTGCCAGCAGCCCCGAGCCCTTTTATGGCTACACCTTC.

This clone appeared a single time. The V and J genes are TRBV6-5 and TRBJ1-1; D ambiguous. V lost 8 bases and J 5 bases, leaving 9 bases between the germline ends. Germline assignment: CDR1 MNHEY and CDR2 SVGAGI. CDR3 length: 11 residues. CDR3 sequence: CASLVRTEAFF. The CDR3 DNA sequence: TGTGCCAGCCTAGTCCGTACTGAAGCTTTCTTT.

The V call is TRBV19, the J call TRBJ1-2; 7 bases agree with TRBD1. V was pared by 10 bases and J by 4 bases, with 12 bases of the junction left unmatched. Germline V gives CDR1 LNHDA, CDR2 SQIVND (reference sequence). This CDR3 comprises 14 residues. The CDR3 loop is CATAGQARGYGYTF. CDR3 nucleotide sequence: TGTGCCACCGCAGGACAGGCCAGGGGCTATGGCTACACCTTC.

The sample holds one count of this clone. The V gene is TRBV9, the J gene TRBJ1-6; 7 bases are a match to TRBD1. Germline CDR1 SGDLS, CDR2 YYNGEE. CDR3 length equals 16 residues. The junction had 7 bases not matched to a gene; V was cut back by 0 bases and J by 7 bases. CDR3 in amino acids: CASSVALDRRNSPLHF. CDR3 nucleotides: TGTGCCAGCAGCGTAGCTTTGGACAGGAGGAATTCACCCCTCCACTTT.

The V call is TRBV6-5, the J call TRBJ1-2; D may be TRBD1 (6 bases). The V gene's germline CDR1 is MNHEY and CDR2 SVGAGI. V lost 8 bases to trimming and J lost 4 bases, with 20 bases between them. The CDR3 is made up of 15 amino acids. The CDR3, as DNA: TGTGCCAGCTATAAAGGGGGGGGTGCGGTCTATGGCTACACCTTC. Its protein is CASYKGGGAVYGYTF.

This clone was seen a single time. This chain joins TRBV10-3 and TRBJ1-3; 7 nucleotides line up with TRBD1. Germline assignment: CDR1 ENHRY and CDR2 SYGVKD. CDR3 length: 14 residues. J gave up 4 bases and V 5 bases, and 5 bases lay outside the gene matches. For the CDR3, the DNA is TGTGCCATCAGTTCCGGGACAGAAGGAAACACCATATATTTT. This codes for CAISSGTEGNTIYF.

The rearrangement links TRBV5-1 to TRBJ2-1; 7 bases align to TRBD1. The V segment lost 3 bases and the J segment 2 bases; nucleotides outside the gene matches: 5. CDR1 and CDR2 from the germline V gene are SGHRS and YFSETQ. This CDR3 is 15 amino acids long. The CDR3 nucleotides read TGCGCCAGCAGCTACAACAGGGGCGCCTACAATGAGCAGTTCTTC. Its translation is CASSYNRGAYNEQFF.

V gene TRBV7-2 combines with J gene TRBJ2-2; 10 bases are a match to TRBD2. CDR1 is SGHTA, CDR2 FQGNSA, per germline. V lost 1 base, J lost 7 bases, and 6 bases stayed unmatched. The CDR3 is 16 amino acids. CDR3 loop: CASSLEAGGQFGELFF. The CDR3 DNA is TGTGCCAGCAGCTTAGAAGCGGGGGGGCAATTCGGGGAGCTGTTTTTT.

The chain links TRBV5-1 to TRBJ2-7; the match to TRBD2 covers 11 bases. The CDR3 is 15 amino acids. The trim removed 4 bases at V and 2 bases at J, leaving 5 bases unmatched. The germline gives CDR1 SGHRS, CDR2 YFSETQ. The CDR3 is CASSGRSGGAYEQYF. The CDR3 coding sequence is TGCGCCAGCAGCGGCCGTAGCGGGGGGGCCTACGAGCAGTACTTC.

The DNA of the CDR3 is TGTGCCAGTAGTATAGTTGGGGGGGAGAGCAATCAGCCCCAGCATTTT. It is translated as CASSIVGGESNQPQHF. The rearrangement joins TRBV19 to TRBJ1-5; D might be TRBD1 (5 bases). Germline CDR1 LNHDA, CDR2 SQIVND (reference sequence). Trimming pared 1 base from V and 1 base from J, leaving 11 bases between. This CDR3 spans 16 amino acids.

The gene calls are TRBV28 and TRBJ1-1; D call uncertain. V was cut by 5 bases and J by 3 bases, with 16 bases left in between. CDR1 is MDHEN, CDR2 SYDVKM, per germline. The CDR3 length is 15 residues. The CDR3: CASSVAGPRHTEAFF. The CDR3 nucleotides read TGTGCCAGCAGTGTCGCGGGTCCCCGCCACACTGAAGCTTTCTTT. The full variable domain, its missing parts supplied by reference TRBV28 and TRBJ1-1, is DVKVTQSSRYLVKRTGEKVFLECVQDMDHENMFWYRQDPGLGLRLIYFSYDVKMKEKGDIPEGYSVSREKKERFSLILESASTNQTSMYLCASSVAGPRHTEAFFGQGTRLTVV.

This clone was counted once. The rearrangement links TRBV7-2 to TRBJ1-5, with 9 nucleotides matching TRBD1. The CDR3 covers 15 residues. V dropped 4 bases and J dropped 6; count of bases not matched to a gene: 7. Germline-derived CDR1 and CDR2 are SGHTA and FQGNSA. CDR3: CASSYRTGDGQPQHF. CDR3 sequence (DNA): TGTGCCAGCAGCTATCGGACAGGGGATGGTCAGCCCCAGCATTTT.

Remarks on this clone: At one boundary the junction diverges from the germline segment, which might be a read error. The J gene is TRBJ2-2, the V gene TRBV7-7, with D unclear. CDR3 length: 14 residues. Germline V gene lookup returns CDR1 SSHAT and CDR2 FNYEAQ (reference sequence). The CDR3, as DNA: TGTGCTAGCAGCTCCAACTTGAACACCGGGGAGCTGTTTTTT. Encoded protein: CASSSNLNTGELFF.

V is TRBV14 and J is TRBJ2-7; D not certain. The V gene's germline CDR1 is SGHDN and CDR2 FVKESK. The CDR3 has 13 amino acids. V was pared by 4 bases and J by 3 bases, with 10 bases between. CDR3 protein: CASSRQAFYEQYF. CDR3 DNA sequence: TGTGCCAGCAGCCGCCAGGCATTCTACGAGCAGTACTTC.

J is TRBJ1-2 and V is TRBV6-5, with a possible D match to TRBD1 (5 bases). The germline gives CDR1 MNHEY, CDR2 SVGAGI. Trimming cost V 8 bases and J 4 bases, with 14 bases left between them. The CDR3 loop spans 13 amino acids. Here the CDR3 DNA reads TGTGCCAGCGCCACCCGGGGGGGCTATGGCTACACCTTC. Amino acid sequence: CASATRGGYGYTF.

The table lists this clone with a count of one. V usage is TRBV5-4 and J usage is TRBJ2-1; TRBD2 matches at 8 bases. CDR3 length equals 18 residues. V was pared by 0 bases and J by 0 bases, with 8 bases of the junction left unmatched. Germline CDR1 and CDR2: SGHNT and YYREEE (reference sequence). CDR3 nucleotide sequence: TGTGCCAGCAGCTTGGACCCTAGCGGGCTGAGCTCCTACAATGAGCAGTTCTTC. Protein product: CASSLDPSGLSSYNEQFF.

The chain recombines TRBV5-1 with TRBJ1-3; D is possibly TRBD1 (6 bases). V lost 4 bases and J lost 0, with 17 bases in between. There are 17 residues in the CDR3. Looked up from germline, CDR1 is SGHRS and CDR2 is YFSETQ. CDR3 sequence (DNA): TGCGCCAGCAGCGGCGGACAGCCGTTGAACTCTGGAAACACCATATATTTT. This encodes CASSGGQPLNSGNTIYF.

This rearrangement joins TRBV12-3 or TRBV12-4 to TRBJ1-2, with a tentative D call TRBD1 (5 bases). This CDR3 is built from 11 residues. Trimming took 5 bases from V and 7 from J, leaving 8 bases between them. This chain's CDR3 is CASSPGFGYTF. The CDR3 DNA sequence: TGTGCCAGCAGTCCAGGGTTTGGCTACACCTTC.

This chain joins TRBV10-3 and TRBJ2-1; TRBD2 matches at 10 bases. Germline V gives CDR1 ENHRY, CDR2 SYGVKD. V was clipped by 0 bases and J by 10 bases; unmatched bases: 9. This CDR3 has 16 residues. CDR3: CAISESGAGGPGEQFF. The CDR3 nucleotides are TGTGCCATCAGTGAGTCTGGAGCGGGGGGGCCCGGGGAGCAGTTCTTC.